These T cell receptor beta chains were read from a single sample in a study of PD-L1 blockade in urothelial cancer. Repertoires were generated with immunoSEQ multiplex PCR, while TCRdb's copy carries only in-frame clones and drops some. The sample has some 120,000 clones; roughly 89% are singletons. The material was PBMCs, obtained around atezolizumab (anti-PD-L1) treatment. The receptors derive from a man aged 60-69 years with urothelial cancer. Each CDR3 is given with its conserved first and last residue. D genes are given only for firm matches. Clone sizes are given selectively: once, few, many, or a class where the clone is expanded.

size: NA; D: NA; V: TRBV27; J: TRBJ1-5; DNA: TGTGCCAGCAGTTTAGTTAGTTTCAATCAGCCCCAGCATTTT; CDR3: CASSLVSFNQPQHF
size: NA; D: TRBD2; V: TRBV28; J: TRBJ2-7; DNA: TGTGCCAGCAGCATTAGCGGGAGCGAGCAGTACTTC; CDR3: CASSISGSEQYF
size: NA; D: NA; V: TRBV14; J: TRBJ2-5; DNA: TGTGCCAGCAGCCGTTGGCAGGGAAAACAAGAGACCCAGTACTTC; CDR3: CASSRWQGKQETQYF
size: NA; D: NA; V: TRBV2; J: TRBJ1-5; DNA: TGTGCCAGCAGCGGGCGTGGGGGGGCGCCCCAGCATTTT; CDR3: CASSGRGGAPQHF
size: NA; D: TRBD1; V: TRBV28; J: TRBJ2-3; DNA: TGTGCCAGCAGTCCAGGGGGACAGGGCACAGATACGCAGTATTTT; CDR3: CASSPGGQGTDTQYF
size: NA; D: NA; V: TRBV6-1; J: TRBJ1-5; DNA: TGTGCCTCCTCGGGGGAGGAGGGCAATCAGCCCCAGCATTTT; CDR3: CASSGEEGNQPQHF
size: NA; D: TRBD2; V: TRBV4-1; J: TRBJ2-7; DNA: TGCGCCAGCAGCCAAGATATTACTAGCGGTCTCCCCGAGCAGTACTTC; CDR3: CASSQDITSGLPEQYF
size: NA; D: TRBD1; V: TRBV28; J: TRBJ2-5; DNA: TGTGCCAGCAGCACCACCCCCGGCAGGGGGACGGTGAAGACCCAGTACTTC; CDR3: CASSTTPGRGTVKTQYF
size: NA; D: TRBD2; V: TRBV11-3; J: TRBJ2-3; DNA: TGTGCCAGCACCTTGACTAGCGGGGGAGATACGCAGTATTTT; CDR3: CASTLTSGGDTQYF
size: NA; D: NA; V: TRBV10-3; J: TRBJ1-1; DNA: TGTGCCATCACCCCCTCTAAGTTGAACACTGAAGCTTTCTTT; CDR3: CAITPSKLNTEAFF
size: once; D: TRBD1; V: TRBV9; J: TRBJ2-7; DNA: TGTGCCAGCAGTCGGGACAGGGGTTTTGCCGAGCAGTACTTC; CDR3: CASSRDRGFAEQYF
size: NA; D: TRBD1; V: TRBV6-1; J: TRBJ1-1; DNA: TGTGCCAGCAGTCCACGGACAGGGGGCCTATCTGAAGCTTTCTTT; CDR3: CASSPRTGGLSEAFF